The source of this TCR beta chain is a study of T cells in Graves' hyperthyroidism and ophthalmopathy. In its sample, this clonotype was seen a few times. Researchers took RNA transcripts and amplified the TCR beta CDR3 regions from them. An initial round of RT-PCR targeting the TCR CDR3 relied on the HTBI primer set. TCRdb re-called the multiplex PCR reads with MiXCR, one entry per CDR3 protein. The table shows a few hundred thousand distinct CDR3 sequences, with roughly 20% occurring only once. The specimen sequenced was blood. The source of this sequence is a young man with Graves' ophthalmopathy.

The CDR3 DNA is TGTGCCAGCAGCTTAGGGACAGGGAGCACTGAAGCTTTCTTT. Encoded protein: CASSLGTGSTEAFF. The rearrangement joins TRBV7-8 to TRBJ1-1; 8 nucleotides match TRBD1. This CDR3 comprises 14 residues. After removal of 1 base from V and 4 bases from J, the junction contained 2 bases not matched to a gene. CDR1 and CDR2 (germline): SGHVS, FQNEAQ.